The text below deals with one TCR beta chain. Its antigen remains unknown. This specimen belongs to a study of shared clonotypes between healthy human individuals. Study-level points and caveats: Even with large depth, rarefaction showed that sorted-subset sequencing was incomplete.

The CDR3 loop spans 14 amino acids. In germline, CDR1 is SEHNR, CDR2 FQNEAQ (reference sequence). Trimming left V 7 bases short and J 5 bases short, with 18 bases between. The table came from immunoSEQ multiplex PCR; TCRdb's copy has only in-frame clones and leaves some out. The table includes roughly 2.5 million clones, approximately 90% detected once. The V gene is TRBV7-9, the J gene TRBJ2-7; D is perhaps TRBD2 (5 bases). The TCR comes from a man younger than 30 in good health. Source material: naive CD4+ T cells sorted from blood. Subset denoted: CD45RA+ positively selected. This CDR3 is CASTLREGSHEQYF. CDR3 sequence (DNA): TGTGCCAGCACCCTTCGAGAGGGTTCCCACGAGCAGTACTTC.